Listed below are T cell receptor beta chains from one sample, sequenced in a study of blood T cells in healthy people across ages. TCRdb recomputed calls from the 5' RACE reads with MiXCR, one row per CDR3 protein. The sample has roughly 800,000 distinct CDR3 sequences; over 45% are singletons. Sequenced input: blood. These receptors were collected from a man aged 25-40 years in good health. Both conserved end residues are part of each CDR3. A D gene is named only where the DNA matches it firmly. Expanded clones are given a class, and other clones once, few, many or no size at all.

TRBJ2-7,-,TRBD2,TRBV20-1,TGCAGTGTCCGCGGGAGAGGTCTCGACGAGCAGTACTTC,CSVRGRGLDEQYF
TRBJ2-1,-,-,TRBV7-9,TGTGCCAGCAGCTTAGGAGTCGGCAATGAGCAGTTCTTC,CASSLGVGNEQFF
TRBJ2-1,-,-,TRBV29-1,TGCAGCGTTGAGGGGCTAGCAAGCAATGAGCAGTTCTTC,CSVEGLASNEQFF
TRBJ1-2,many,-,TRBV11-1,TGTGCCAGCAGTCGAGACAGCCTCTATGGCTACACCTTC,CASSRDSLYGYTF
TRBJ2-1,-,-,TRBV4-3,TGCGCCAGCAGCCAAGAATGGGACTCGCCCCCCGATGAGCAGTTCTTC,CASSQEWDSPPDEQFF
TRBJ1-4,few,-,TRBV7-2,TGTGCCAGCAGCTTAGAAATCACAATCGGGGGTGCCGAAAAACTGTTTTTT,CASSLEITIGGAEKLFF
TRBJ1-1,-,-,TRBV30,TGTGCCTGGACCCTAGGGGGAGGGAATGAAGCTTTCTTT,CAWTLGGGNEAFF
TRBJ2-1,few,TRBD2,TRBV29-1,TGCAGCGTTGGCGGGGGGGTTTTTTATGAGCAGTTCTTC,CSVGGGVFYEQFF
TRBJ2-1,-,TRBD2,TRBV4-2,TGTGCCAGCAGCCAAGCAGCGGGGGACTACAATGAGCAGTTCTTC,CASSQAAGDYNEQFF
TRBJ2-5,-,-,TRBV11-2,TGTGCCAGCAGCTTAGGTGGGATGCTGACTAGTCTAGAGACCCAGTACTTC,CASSLGGMLTSLETQYF
TRBJ2-5,-,TRBD1,TRBV7-2,TGTGCCAGCAGCTATGACAGGGGGCGGCAAGAGACCCAGTACTTC,CASSYDRGRQETQYF
TRBJ2-1,few,-,TRBV7-2,TGTGCCAGCAGCTTTCAGAATGAGCAGTTCTTC,CASSFQNEQFF
TRBJ1-2,few,-,TRBV7-9,TGTGCCAGCAGCCCCGAGAGCTATGGCTACACCTTC,CASSPESYGYTF
TRBJ2-5,-,TRBD2,TRBV20-1,TGCAGTGCTTTAGCGGGAGGGACGAAAGAGACCCAGTACTTC,CSALAGGTKETQYF
TRBJ2-3,many,-,TRBV12-3/TRBV12-4,TGTGCCAGCTCGGGAGTGGCAGGCACAGATACGCAGTATTTT,CASSGVAGTDTQYF
TRBJ2-6,-,-,TRBV27,TGTGCCAGCAGTTTTTTTGGGATCTCTGGGGCCAACGTCCTGACTTTC,CASSFFGISGANVLTF
TRBJ2-7,-,-,TRBV28,TGTGCCAGCAGTTTGACAGGCAAGGTTTCCTACGAGCAGTACTTC,CASSLTGKVSYEQYF
TRBJ2-3,-,-,TRBV5-6,TGTGCCAGCAGCCCACAAGGAGGGGCTACAGATACGCAGTATTTT,CASSPQGGATDTQYF
TRBJ2-1,-,-,TRBV10-3,TGTGCCATCAGTGAGAGGGGTGAGCAGTTCTTC,CAISERGEQFF
TRBJ2-1,-,TRBD2,TRBV12-3/TRBV12-4,TGTGCCAGCAGTCTAGCCGGGACTAGCGTTGGTGAGCAGTTCTTC,CASSLAGTSVGEQFF
TRBJ2-6,-,-,TRBV27,TGTGCCAGCACCCTGTGGAGTGGGGCCAACGTCCTGACTTTC,CASTLWSGANVLTF
TRBJ1-2,-,-,TRBV5-1,TGCGCCAGCAGCGTGGCGGGCAGGTCTAGCTACACCTTC,CASSVAGRSSYTF
TRBJ2-3,-,-,TRBV12-3/TRBV12-4,TGTGCCAACAGTTTCGGGGATACGCAGTATTTT,CANSFGDTQYF
TRBJ2-7,-,-,TRBV20-1,TGCAGTGCTAGTTCGGACGGGACCGAGCAGTACTTC,CSASSDGTEQYF
TRBJ2-3,few,-,TRBV29-1,TGCAGCCACCGATGGGGGCCTACGCAGTATTTT,CSHRWGPTQYF
TRBJ2-1,-,-,TRBV13,TGTGCCAGCAGCCAACGCTCCTACAATGAGCAGTTCTTC,CASSQRSYNEQFF
TRBJ2-1,-,-,TRBV12-5,TGTGCTAGTGGTGGGGCAGGGGCCTACAATGAGCAGTTCTTC,CASGGAGAYNEQFF
TRBJ2-7,few,-,TRBV2,TGTGCCAGCAGTGCCCCGGGACCCACGGTCATCTACGAGCAGTACTTC,CASSAPGPTVIYEQYF
TRBJ2-5,-,-,TRBV27,TGTGCCAGCAGTTTTCTCCCACAACGGGGCCAAGAGACCCAGTACTTC,CASSFLPQRGQETQYF
TRBJ2-4,-,-,TRBV6-6,TGTGCCAGCAGCCTCGACTTACAAACATTCGCGTACTTC,CASSLDLQTFAYF
TRBJ1-1,few,TRBD1,TRBV4-2,TGTGCCAGCAGCCAAGTCTTACGGGACAGGTTCTCGGCTTTCTTT,CASSQVLRDRFSAFF
TRBJ1-2,-,-,TRBV3-1,TGTGCCAGCGGGGGGTTGTGGTATGGCTACACCTTC,CASGGLWYGYTF
TRBJ2-1,-,-,TRBV13,TGTGCCAGCAGCCCCGCCGCCGAGAGCAATGAGCAGTTCTTC,CASSPAAESNEQFF
TRBJ2-5,-,TRBD2,TRBV11-1,TGTGCCAGCAGCTCCCCGGGACTAGCGGCCTACAATGAGCAGTACTTC,CASSSPGLAAYNEQYF
TRBJ1-5,-,-,TRBV10-2,TGCGCCAGCAGTGAAGCTTCTATTGGCAATCAGCCCCAGCATTTT,CASSEASIGNQPQHF
TRBJ2-5,-,-,TRBV7-9,TGTGCCAGCAACCCTTCCGCGGGGAAACAAGAGACCCAGTACTTC,CASNPSAGKQETQYF
TRBJ1-4,-,-,TRBV2,TGTGCCAGCAGCCATCCCCCGGGGACCTCGGGAAAACTGTTTTTT,CASSHPPGTSGKLFF
TRBJ1-2,-,-,TRBV2,TGTGCCAGCAAGACAATAGATGGCTACACCTTC,CASKTIDGYTF
TRBJ1-6,-,TRBD1,TRBV12-3/TRBV12-4,TGTGCCAGCAGACAGGGGGCGGATAATTCACCCCTCCACTTT,CASRQGADNSPLHF
TRBJ2-7,few,TRBD2,TRBV20-1,TGCAGTGCTAGCCCGATGACTAGCGGGAGAATGTACGAGCAGTACTTC,CSASPMTSGRMYEQYF
TRBJ2-2,-,-,TRBV27,TGTGCCAGCAACCAGTGGGCTAGCGACCATGACACCGGGGAGCTGTTTTTT,CASNQWASDHDTGELFF
TRBJ2-7,once,-,TRBV11-2,TGTGCCAGCAGCTTCGCGGGTGCCTCCTACGAGCAGTACTTC,CASSFAGASYEQYF
TRBJ2-7,-,-,TRBV10-3,TGTGCCATCAGTCGAGAGGGAGCCGGGGAGCTGTACTTC,CAISREGAGELYF
TRBJ2-1,few,TRBD1,TRBV5-6,TGTGCCAGCAGCTTGGCCGGGACAGGGCACTACAATGAGCAGTTCTTC,CASSLAGTGHYNEQFF
TRBJ2-3,-,TRBD2,TRBV12-3/TRBV12-4,TGTGCCAGCAGTTTAACCGGACTAGTAGTAGAGAAATATACGCAGTATTTT,CASSLTGLVVEKYTQYF
TRBJ1-1,few,-,TRBV30,TGTGCCTGGAGGGACGACGGGAACACTGAAGCTTTCTTT,CAWRDDGNTEAFF
TRBJ2-7,-,-,TRBV27,TGTGCCAGCACCAAGGGGGGGGAAGGGACCTACGAGCAGTACTTC,CASTKGGEGTYEQYF